The 15 T cell receptor beta chains presented below share a single source sample, sequenced in a study of PD-1 blockade in classical Hodgkin lymphoma. Libraries were prepared by immunoSEQ multiplex PCR; TCRdb keeps only in-frame clonotypes and omits some of them. This table has more than 35,000 clones, 76% appearing once. Each of the patients experienced relapse following autologous stem cell transplantation, and their brentuximab vedotin exposure differed. The sample consisted of peripheral blood mononuclear cells (PBMCs), taken before the second cycle of nivolumab. Source of these receptors: a human donor with classical Hodgkin lymphoma.

CDR3: CASSPSGPPSTQYF. The CDR3 DNA follows: TGCGCCAGCAGCCCGTCCGGACCCCCCAGTACGCAGTATTTT. The chain recombines TRBV5-1 with TRBJ2-3; no definite D call. There are 14 residues in the CDR3. The germline V gene encodes CDR1 SGHRS and CDR2 YFSETQ. With 4 bases removed from V and 8 bases from J, the gap between germline ends came to 17 bases.

As regards this clone: In the same sample, other DNA sequences code for this CDR3. This chain connects TRBV19 to TRBJ2-1; D gene uncertain. This CDR3 comprises 15 residues. Trimming removed 3 bases from V and 0 bases from J, with 9 bases in between. Per the germline V gene, CDR1 is LNHDA and CDR2 is SQIVND (reference sequence). For the CDR3, the DNA is TGTGCCAGTAGTATTGGCCGAAGCTCCTACAATGAGCAGTTCTTC. The encoded protein is CASSIGRSSYNEQFF.

This chain uses TRBV5-4 with TRBJ2-3, with TRBD2 identical over 14 bases. J gave up 10 bases and V 1 base, and 14 bases lay outside the gene matches. Germline CDR1 and CDR2: SGHNT and YYREEE (reference sequence). CDR3 length equals 18 residues. The CDR3 protein is CASSLLGTSGGLRQAQYF. In DNA form, the CDR3 reads TGTGCCAGCAGCTTGCTAGGGACTAGCGGGGGTCTAAGGCAAGCGCAGTATTTT. The complete variable domain, with remaining parts taken from reference TRBV5-4 and TRBJ2-3, reads ETGVTQSPTHLIKTRGQQVTLRCSSQSGHNTVSWYQQALGQGPQFIFQYYREEENGRGNFPPRFSGLQFPNYSSELNVNALELDDSALYLCASSLLGTSGGLRQAQYFGPGTRLTVL.

In this sample, this clone turned up a few times. The V gene is TRBV11-2, the J gene TRBJ1-6; no reliable D call. This CDR3 is 13 amino acids long. V was pared by 5 bases and J by 8 bases, with 10 bases between. Looked up from germline, CDR1 is SGHAT and CDR2 is FQNNGV. CDR3 sequence: CASSPGLDSPLHF. The CDR3 nucleotides read TGTGCCAGCAGCCCTGGTCTAGATTCACCCCTCCACTTT.

This clone was seen more than once but under ten times. The chain recombines TRBV7-8 with TRBJ1-3; no definite D call. Deletions cut 1 base from V and 6 bases from J, with 13 bases between. The CDR3 is 15 residues long. CDR1 and CDR2 from the germline V gene are SGHVS and FQNEAQ. CDR3 protein: CASSLEVRVVNTIYF. CDR3 DNA: TGTGCCAGCAGCTTAGAAGTACGGGTTGTAAACACCATATATTTT.

The V and J genes are TRBV11-2 and TRBJ2-2; 9 bases agree with TRBD1. The CDR3 contains 15 residues. Germline V gene lookup returns CDR1 SGHAT and CDR2 FQNNGV. V lost 4 bases, J lost 4 bases, and 4 bases stayed unmatched. The CDR3 coding sequence is TGTGCCAGCAGCTCCCAGACAGGGGGCACCGGGGAGCTGTTTTTT. This sequence encodes CASSSQTGGTGELFF.

This rearrangement joins TRBV6-5 to TRBJ1-2, with TRBD1 matching 8 bases. The CDR3 runs to 15 residues. CDR1 and CDR2 (germline): MNHEY, SVGAGI. The V gene end was trimmed by 2 bases and the J gene end by 3 bases; junction bases not matched to a gene: 5. The CDR3 DNA follows: TGTGCCAGCAGTTACCCAGACAGGGGAGACTATGGCTACACCTTC. Protein sequence: CASSYPDRGDYGYTF.

This chain links TRBV9 with TRBJ1-1, with TRBD1 matching over 8 bases. The V gene's germline CDR1 is SGDLS and CDR2 YYNGEE. With V trimmed by 4 bases and J by 4 bases, 6 bases remained unmatched. This CDR3 contains 14 residues. The CDR3 nucleotides read TGTGCCAGCAGCCAAAGTACAGGGGGCACTGAAGCTTTCTTT. Translating gives CASSQSTGGTEAFF.

The chain employs TRBV18 and TRBJ2-7; TRBD1 agrees at 7 bases. Germline CDR1 and CDR2: KGHSH and LQKENI. There are 17 residues in the CDR3. The junction had 10 bases not matched to a gene; V was cut back by 0 bases and J by 2 bases. The chain's CDR3 is CASSPPAGTADPYEQYF. In DNA form, the CDR3 reads TGTGCCAGCTCACCACCTGCCGGGACAGCGGACCCCTACGAGCAGTACTTC.

The table lists this clone with a few counts. J is TRBJ2-3 and V is TRBV5-1, with a possible D match to TRBD2 (6 bases). Germline V gives CDR1 SGHRS, CDR2 YFSETQ. The CDR3 is made up of 14 amino acids. V was cut by 4 bases and J by 6 bases, with 15 bases left in between. CDR3: CASSPGAALDTQYF. CDR3 in DNA: TGCGCCAGCAGCCCGGGAGCCGCCCTCGATACGCAGTATTTT.

The J gene is TRBJ2-7, the V gene TRBV11-2, with D perhaps matching TRBD1 or TRBD2 (5 bases each). In germline, CDR1 is SGHAT, CDR2 FQNNGV. CDR3 length equals 15 residues. Trimming cost V 3 bases and J 1 base, with 13 bases left between them. The CDR3 DNA reads as TGTGCCAGCAGCTTCGCCGGGACGGCATCCTACGAGCAGTACTTC. Residues: CASSFAGTASYEQYF.

The genes are TRBV30 and TRBJ2-3, with a possible D match to TRBD2 (6 bases). Trimming cost V 3 bases and J 0 bases, with 13 bases left between them. CDR1 and CDR2 (germline): GTSNPN, SVGIG (reference sequence). This CDR3 spans 15 amino acids. CDR3 residues: CAWSHGGASTDTQYF. The CDR3 coding sequence is TGTGCCTGGAGCCATGGCGGGGCTAGCACAGATACGCAGTATTTT.

The rearrangement links TRBV14 to TRBJ2-5; 10 nucleotides agree with TRBD2. The CDR3 extends over 17 amino acids. CDR1 and CDR2 from the germline V gene are SGHDN and FVKESK. The CDR3 region is CAADLPRGTSVQETQYF. The DNA of the CDR3 is TGTGCAGCCGATCTCCCCAGAGGGACTAGCGTTCAAGAGACCCAGTACTTC. Together with reference TRBV14 and TRBJ2-5, the CDR3 gives the full variable domain: EAGVTQFPSHSVIEKGQTVTLRCDPISGHDNLYWYRRVMGKEIKFLLHFVKESKQDESGMPNNRFLAERTGGTYSTLKVQPAELEDSGVYFCAADLPRGTSVQETQYFGPGTRLLVL.

The chain couples TRBV5-1 to TRBJ2-3; a weak D match, TRBD2 (5 bases). CDR1 and CDR2 (germline): SGHRS, YFSETQ. The CDR3 runs 13 residues. V lost 4 bases to trimming and J lost 4 bases, with 10 bases between them. In nucleotides, the CDR3 is TGCGCCAGCAGCCCGGGGTCCGCAGATACGCAGTATTTT. Translating gives CASSPGSADTQYF.

The chain recombines TRBV18 with TRBJ2-2, with TRBD2 matching 12 bases. Per the germline V gene, CDR1 is KGHSH and CDR2 is LQKENI. The CDR3 is made up of 17 amino acids. The V gene end was trimmed by 3 bases and the J gene end by 1 base; junction bases not matched to a gene: 3. CDR3 coding DNA: TGTGCCAGCTCACCTTGGGGACTAGCGGGGAACACCGGGGAGCTGTTTTTT. Protein sequence: CASSPWGLAGNTGELFF. The whole variable domain, remainder taken from reference TRBV18 and TRBJ2-2, is NAGVMQNPRHLVRRRGQEARLRCSPMKGHSHVYWYRQLPEEGLKFMVYLQKENIIDESGMPKERFSAEFPKEGPSILRIQQVVRGDSAAYFCASSPWGLAGNTGELFFGEGSRLTVL.